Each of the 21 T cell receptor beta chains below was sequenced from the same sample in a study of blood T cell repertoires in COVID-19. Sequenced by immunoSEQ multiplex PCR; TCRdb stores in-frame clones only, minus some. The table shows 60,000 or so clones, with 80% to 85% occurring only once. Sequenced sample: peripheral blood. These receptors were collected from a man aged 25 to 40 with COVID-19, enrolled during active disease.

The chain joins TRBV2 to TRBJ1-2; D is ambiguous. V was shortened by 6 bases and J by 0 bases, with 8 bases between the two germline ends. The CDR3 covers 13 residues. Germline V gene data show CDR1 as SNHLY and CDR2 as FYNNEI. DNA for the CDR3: TGTGCCAGCAGGGCCGACTCTAACTATGGCTACACCTTC. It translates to CASRADSNYGYTF. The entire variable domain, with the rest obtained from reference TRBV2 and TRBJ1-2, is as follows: EPEVTQTPSHQVTQMGQEVILRCVPISNHLYFYWYRQILGQKVEFLVSFYNNEISEKSEIFDDQFSVERPDGSNFTLKIRSTKLEDSAMYFCASRADSNYGYTFGSGTRLTVV.

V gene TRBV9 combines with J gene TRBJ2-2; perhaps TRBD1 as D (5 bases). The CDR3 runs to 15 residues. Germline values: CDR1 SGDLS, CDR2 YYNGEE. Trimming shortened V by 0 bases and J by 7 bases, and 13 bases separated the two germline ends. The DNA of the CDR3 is TGTGCCAGCAGCGTAGAGGGGCGACCCGGCGGGGAGCTGTTTTTT. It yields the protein CASSVEGRPGGELFF.

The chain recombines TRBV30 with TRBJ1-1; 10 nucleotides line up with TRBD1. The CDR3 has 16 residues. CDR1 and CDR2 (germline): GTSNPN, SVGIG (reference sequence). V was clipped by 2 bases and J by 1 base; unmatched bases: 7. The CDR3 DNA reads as TGTGCCTGGAGTTGGCCTCGGACAGGGGGGAACACTGAAGCTTTCTTT. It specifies CAWSWPRTGGNTEAFF. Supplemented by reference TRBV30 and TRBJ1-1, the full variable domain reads SQTIHQWPATLVQPVGSPLSLECTVEGTSNPNLYWYRQAAGRGLQLLFYSVGIGQISSEVPQNLSASRPQDRQFILSSKKLLLSDSGFYLCAWSWPRTGGNTEAFFGQGTRLTVV.

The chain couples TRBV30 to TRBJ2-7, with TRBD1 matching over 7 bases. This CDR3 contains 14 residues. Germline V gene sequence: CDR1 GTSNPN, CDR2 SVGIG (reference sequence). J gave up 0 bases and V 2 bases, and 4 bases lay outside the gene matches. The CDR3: CAWSTGQRSYEQYF. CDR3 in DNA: TGTGCCTGGAGTACGGGACAGCGCTCCTACGAGCAGTACTTC. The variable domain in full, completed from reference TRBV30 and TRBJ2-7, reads SQTIHQWPATLVQPVGSPLSLECTVEGTSNPNLYWYRQAAGRGLQLLFYSVGIGQISSEVPQNLSASRPQDRQFILSSKKLLLSDSGFYLCAWSTGQRSYEQYFGPGTRLTVT.

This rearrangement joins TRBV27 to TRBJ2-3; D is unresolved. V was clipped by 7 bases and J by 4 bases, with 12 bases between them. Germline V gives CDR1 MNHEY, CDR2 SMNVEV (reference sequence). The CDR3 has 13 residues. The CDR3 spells CASTPLGADTQYF. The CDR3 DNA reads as TGTGCCAGCACCCCCCTAGGCGCAGATACGCAGTATTTT.

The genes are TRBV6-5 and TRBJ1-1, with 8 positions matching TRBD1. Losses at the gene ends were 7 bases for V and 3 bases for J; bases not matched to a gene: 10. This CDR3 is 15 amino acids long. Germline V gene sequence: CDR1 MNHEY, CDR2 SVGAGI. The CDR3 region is CASTRQGPGDTEAFF. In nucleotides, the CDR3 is TGTGCCAGCACCAGACAGGGGCCAGGGGACACTGAAGCTTTCTTT.

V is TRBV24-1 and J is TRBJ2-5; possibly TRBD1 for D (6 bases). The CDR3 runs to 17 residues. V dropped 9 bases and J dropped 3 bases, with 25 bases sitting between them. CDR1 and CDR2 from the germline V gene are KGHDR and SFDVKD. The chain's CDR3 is CATGDPGVLGDKETQYF. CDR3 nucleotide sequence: TGTGCCACCGGGGACCCCGGGGTTCTCGGGGACAAAGAGACCCAGTACTTC.

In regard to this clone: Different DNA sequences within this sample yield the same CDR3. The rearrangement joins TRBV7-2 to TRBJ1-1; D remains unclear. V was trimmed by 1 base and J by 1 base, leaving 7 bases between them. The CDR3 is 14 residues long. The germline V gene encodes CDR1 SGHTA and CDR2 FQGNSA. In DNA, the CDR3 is TGTGCCAGCAGCTTAGATTTCGGGAACACTGAAGCTTTCTTT. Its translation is CASSLDFGNTEAFF.

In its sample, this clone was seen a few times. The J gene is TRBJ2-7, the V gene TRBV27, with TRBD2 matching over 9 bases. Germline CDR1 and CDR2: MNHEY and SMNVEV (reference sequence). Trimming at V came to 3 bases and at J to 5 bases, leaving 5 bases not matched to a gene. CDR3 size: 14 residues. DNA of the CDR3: TGTGCCAGCAGTTTGTTAGCGGGAGCCCACGAGCAGTACTTC. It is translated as CASSLLAGAHEQYF.

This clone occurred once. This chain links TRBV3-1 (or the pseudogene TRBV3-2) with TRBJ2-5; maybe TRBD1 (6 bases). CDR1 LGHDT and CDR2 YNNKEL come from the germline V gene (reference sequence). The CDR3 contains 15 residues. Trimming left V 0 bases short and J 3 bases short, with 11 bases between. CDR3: CASSQDRNREETQYF. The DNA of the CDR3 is TGTGCCAGCAGCCAAGATCGGAACAGGGAAGAGACCCAGTACTTC.

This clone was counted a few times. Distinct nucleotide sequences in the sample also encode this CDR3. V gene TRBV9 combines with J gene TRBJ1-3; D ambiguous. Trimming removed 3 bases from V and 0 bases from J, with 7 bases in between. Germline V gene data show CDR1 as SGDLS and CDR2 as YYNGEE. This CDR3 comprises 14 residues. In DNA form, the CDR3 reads TGTGCCAGCAGCGGGCGGGACTCTGGAAACACCATATATTTT. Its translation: CASSGRDSGNTIYF.

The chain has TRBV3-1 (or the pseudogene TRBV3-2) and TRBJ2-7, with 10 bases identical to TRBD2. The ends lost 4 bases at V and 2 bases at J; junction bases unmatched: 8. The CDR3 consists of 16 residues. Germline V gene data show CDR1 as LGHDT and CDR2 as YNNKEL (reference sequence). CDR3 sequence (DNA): TGTGCCAGCAGCCGCCGACTAGCGGGTTTCACCTACGAGCAGTACTTC. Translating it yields CASSRRLAGFTYEQYF.

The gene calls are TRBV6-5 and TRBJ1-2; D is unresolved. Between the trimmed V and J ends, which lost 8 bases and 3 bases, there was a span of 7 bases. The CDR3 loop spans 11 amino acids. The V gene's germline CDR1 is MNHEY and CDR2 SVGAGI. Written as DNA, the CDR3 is TGTGCCAGCGGTACGGACTATGGCTACACCTTC. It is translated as CASGTDYGYTF.

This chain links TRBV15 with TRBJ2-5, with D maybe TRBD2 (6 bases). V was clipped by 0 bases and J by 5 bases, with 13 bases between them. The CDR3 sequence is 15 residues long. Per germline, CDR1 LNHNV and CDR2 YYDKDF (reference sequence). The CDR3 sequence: CATSRDRGDGETQYF. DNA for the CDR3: TGTGCCACCAGCAGAGATCGCGGGGATGGGGAGACCCAGTACTTC.

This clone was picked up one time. The CDR3 reads CASSPAARFSRETQYF. CDR3 nucleotide sequence: TGTGCCAGCAGCCCCGCGGCGAGGTTCTCTCGAGAGACCCAGTACTTC. The chain carries TRBV7-6 and TRBJ2-5; no clear D gene. There are 16 residues in the CDR3. The V and J ends lost 5 bases and 4 bases respectively, with 20 bases between them. Per germline, CDR1 SGHVS and CDR2 FNYEAQ.

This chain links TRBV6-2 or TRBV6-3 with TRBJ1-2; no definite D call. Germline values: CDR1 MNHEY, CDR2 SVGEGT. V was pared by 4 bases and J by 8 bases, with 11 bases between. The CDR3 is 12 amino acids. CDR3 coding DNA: TGTGCCAGCAGTTCGGATAGCACCGGCTACACCTTC. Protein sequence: CASSSDSTGYTF.

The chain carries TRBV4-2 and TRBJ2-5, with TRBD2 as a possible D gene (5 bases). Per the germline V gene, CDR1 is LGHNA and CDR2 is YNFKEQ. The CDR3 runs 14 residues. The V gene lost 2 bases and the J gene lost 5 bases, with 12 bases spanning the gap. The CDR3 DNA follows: TGTGCCAGCAGCCAACGGGAAACGGGGGAGACCCAGTACTTC. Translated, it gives CASSQRETGETQYF.

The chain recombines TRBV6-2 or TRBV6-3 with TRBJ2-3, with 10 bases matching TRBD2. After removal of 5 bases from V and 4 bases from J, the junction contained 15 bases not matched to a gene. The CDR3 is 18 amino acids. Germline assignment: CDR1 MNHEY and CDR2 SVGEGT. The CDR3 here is CASSPYILAGEGADTQYF. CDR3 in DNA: TGTGCCAGCAGTCCGTACATCCTAGCGGGAGAGGGGGCAGATACGCAGTATTTT.

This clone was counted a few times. CDR3 sequence (DNA): TGCGCCAGCAGGCAAGACAGGAATCAGCCCCAGCATTTT. As protein: CASRQDRNQPQHF. The chain combines TRBV5-1 with TRBJ1-5, with D possibly matching TRBD1 (6 bases). CDR3 length: 13 amino acids. In germline, CDR1 is SGHRS, CDR2 YFSETQ. Trimming cost V 5 bases and J 4 bases, with 10 bases left between them.

For the CDR3, the DNA is TGTGCCAGCAGTGAAGTGCGGACAGGGATTCTCGTTTCTGGAAACACCATATATTTT. Amino acids: CASSEVRTGILVSGNTIYF. This sequence joins TRBV6-1 and TRBJ1-3; 8 bases line up with TRBD1. After removal of 1 base from V and 1 base from J, the junction contained 12 bases not matched to a gene. Germline V lookup: CDR1 MNHNS, CDR2 SASEGT. This CDR3 has 19 residues.

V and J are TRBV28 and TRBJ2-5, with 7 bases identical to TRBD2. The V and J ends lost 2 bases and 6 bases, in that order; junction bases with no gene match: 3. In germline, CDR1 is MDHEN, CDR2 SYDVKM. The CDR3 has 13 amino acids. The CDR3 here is CASSLGGEKTQYF. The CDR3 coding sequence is TGTGCCAGCAGTTTAGGGGGGGAGAAGACCCAGTACTTC.